This T cell receptor beta chain was profiled in a study of T-cell memory formation after mild COVID-19. Study in general: Largely, the TCR clusters proved donor specific.

From 5'RACE with constant-segment primers came TCR alpha and TCR beta cDNA libraries that carried sample barcodes and UMIs. TCRdb ran MiXCR on the 5' RACE reads and lists one entry per CDR3 protein. The sample lists 210,000 or so distinct CDR3 sequences, approximately 20% occurring once. This CDR3 comprises 14 residues. V was clipped by 0 bases and J by 6 bases, with 7 bases between them. Germline V gene sequence: CDR1 SGDLS, CDR2 YYNGEE. This clonotype has a handful of counts. Its antigen is not known. Regarding the study as a whole: Shrinking CD4+ clones resided mostly in CM and EM, and CD8+ ones in EMRA.

The TCR originated in an adult woman who had mild COVID-19 (a few samples of this study predate the infection). Cell type and time point are not known. Sequenced input: PBMCs or a T cell subset sorted from them (not recorded which). The rearrangement links TRBV9 to TRBJ1-6; D not resolved. CDR3 in amino acids: CASSVGTVNSPLHF. In nucleotides, the CDR3 is TGTGCCAGCAGCGTAGGAACCGTTAATTCACCCCTCCACTTT.